This TCR beta chain was found in a study of siplizumab effects on memory and regulatory T cells. Here immunoSEQ multiplex PCR was the method, and the copy in TCRdb shows in-frame clones only, minus some. The data show about 100,000 clones, 94% seen once. A note on this clone: Antigen: not known.

V was clipped by 6 bases and J by 5 bases; unmatched bases: 6. The germline gives CDR1 SNHLY, CDR2 FYNNEI. The CDR3 is 13 residues long. General observations from the study: It seemed that naive T cells were more diverse than memory cells and were major contributors to the alloresponse. Siplizumab produced a significant drop in alloreactive sequences attributable to unstimulated CD4+ memory cells.

This receptor was taken from a human donor in good health. V and J are TRBV2 and TRBJ2-5; TRBD1 matches 7 bases. Sequencing input: Tregs sorted from blood. CDR3 protein: CASRRQGGETQYF. In DNA form, the CDR3 reads TGTGCCAGCAGACGACAGGGTGGGGAGACCCAGTACTTC.